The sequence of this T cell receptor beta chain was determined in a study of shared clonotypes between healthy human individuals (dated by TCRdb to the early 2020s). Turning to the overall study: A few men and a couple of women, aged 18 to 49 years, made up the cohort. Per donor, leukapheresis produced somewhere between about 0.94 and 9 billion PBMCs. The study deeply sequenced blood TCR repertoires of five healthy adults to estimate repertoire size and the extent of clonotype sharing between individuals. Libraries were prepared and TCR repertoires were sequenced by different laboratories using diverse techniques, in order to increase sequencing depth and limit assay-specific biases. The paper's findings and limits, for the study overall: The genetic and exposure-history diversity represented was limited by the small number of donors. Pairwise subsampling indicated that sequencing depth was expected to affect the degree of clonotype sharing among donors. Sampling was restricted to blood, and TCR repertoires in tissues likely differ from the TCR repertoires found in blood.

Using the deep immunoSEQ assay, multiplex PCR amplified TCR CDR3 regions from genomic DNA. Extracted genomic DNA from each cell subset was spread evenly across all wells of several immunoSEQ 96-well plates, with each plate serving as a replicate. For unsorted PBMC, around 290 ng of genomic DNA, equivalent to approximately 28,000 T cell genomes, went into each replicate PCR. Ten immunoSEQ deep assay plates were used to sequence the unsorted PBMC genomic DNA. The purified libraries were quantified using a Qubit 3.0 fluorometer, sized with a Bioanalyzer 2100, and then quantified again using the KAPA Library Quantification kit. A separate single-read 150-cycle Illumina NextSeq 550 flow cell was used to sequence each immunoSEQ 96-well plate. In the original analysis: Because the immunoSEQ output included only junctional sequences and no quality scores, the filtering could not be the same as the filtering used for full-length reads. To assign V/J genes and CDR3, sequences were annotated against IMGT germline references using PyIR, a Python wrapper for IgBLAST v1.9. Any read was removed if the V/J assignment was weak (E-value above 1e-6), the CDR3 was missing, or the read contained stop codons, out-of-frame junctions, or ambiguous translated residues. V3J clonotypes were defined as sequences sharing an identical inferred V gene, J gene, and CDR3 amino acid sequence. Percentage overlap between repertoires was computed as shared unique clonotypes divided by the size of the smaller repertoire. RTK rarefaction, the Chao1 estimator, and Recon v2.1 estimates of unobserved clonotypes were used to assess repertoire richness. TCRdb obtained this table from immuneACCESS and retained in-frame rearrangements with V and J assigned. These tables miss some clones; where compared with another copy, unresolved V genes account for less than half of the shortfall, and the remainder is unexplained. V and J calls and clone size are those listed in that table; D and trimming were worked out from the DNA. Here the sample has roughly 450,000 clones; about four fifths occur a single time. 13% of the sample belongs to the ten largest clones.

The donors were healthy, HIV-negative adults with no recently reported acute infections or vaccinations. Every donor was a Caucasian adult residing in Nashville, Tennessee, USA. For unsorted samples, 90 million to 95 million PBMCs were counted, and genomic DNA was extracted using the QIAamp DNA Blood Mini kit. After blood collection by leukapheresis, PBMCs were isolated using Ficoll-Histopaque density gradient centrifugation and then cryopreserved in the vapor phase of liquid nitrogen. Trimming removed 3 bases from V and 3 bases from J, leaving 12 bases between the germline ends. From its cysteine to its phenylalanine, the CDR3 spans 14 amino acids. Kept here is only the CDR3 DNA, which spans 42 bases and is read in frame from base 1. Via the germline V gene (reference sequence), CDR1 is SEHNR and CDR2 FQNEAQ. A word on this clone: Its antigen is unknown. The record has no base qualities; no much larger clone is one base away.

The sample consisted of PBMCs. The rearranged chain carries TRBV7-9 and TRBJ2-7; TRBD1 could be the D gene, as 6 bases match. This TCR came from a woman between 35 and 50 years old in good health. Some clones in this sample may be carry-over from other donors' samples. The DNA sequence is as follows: TGTGCCAGCAGCTTGGCAGGGGAACGCTACGAGCAGTACTTC. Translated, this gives CASSLAGERYEQYF.